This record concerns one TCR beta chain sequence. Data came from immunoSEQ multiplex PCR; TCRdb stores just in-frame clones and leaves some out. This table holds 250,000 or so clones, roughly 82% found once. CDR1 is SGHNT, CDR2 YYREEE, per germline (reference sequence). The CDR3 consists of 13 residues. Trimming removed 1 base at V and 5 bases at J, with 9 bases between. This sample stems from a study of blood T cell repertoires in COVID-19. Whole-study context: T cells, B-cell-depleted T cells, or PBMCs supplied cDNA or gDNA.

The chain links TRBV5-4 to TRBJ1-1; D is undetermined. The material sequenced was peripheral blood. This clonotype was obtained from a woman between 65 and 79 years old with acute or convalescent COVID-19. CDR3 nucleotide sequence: TGTGCCAGCAGCTTGACTGAGGGAACTGAAGCTTTCTTT. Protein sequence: CASSLTEGTEAFF. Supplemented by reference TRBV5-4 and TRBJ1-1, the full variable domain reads ETGVTQSPTHLIKTRGQQVTLRCSSQSGHNTVSWYQQALGQGPQFIFQYYREEENGRGNFPPRFSGLQFPNYSSELNVNALELDDSALYLCASSLTEGTEAFFGQGTRLTVV.